This TCR beta chain derives from a study of blood T cell repertoires in COVID-19. Overall study: There were acute and convalescent COVID-19 samples, and they came from the United States, Italy and Spain.

Study processing details: Estimates of nucleated cell counts were drawn from the amplification of reference gene primers. Method: immunoSEQ multiplex PCR; TCRdb's copy keeps in-frame clones and lacks some. V and J calls and clone size follow that table, whereas D and trimming were derived from the DNA. Of 200,000 to 300,000 clones listed, around 88% are singletons. The clonotype was recovered from a man at least 80 years old with acute or convalescent COVID-19. Sequencing input: peripheral blood.

The CDR3 nucleotides are TGTGCCAGCAGCCGGGACAGGCAGGGTAATGAAAAACTGTTTTTT. Its translation is CASSRDRQGNEKLFF. The J gene is TRBJ1-4, the V gene TRBV11-2; 8 bases are a match to TRBD1. The V gene's germline CDR1 is SGHAT and CDR2 FQNNGV. Germline trimming cut 5 bases from V and 4 bases from J; bases unmatched to any gene: 6. This CDR3 contains 15 residues.